Listed below are T cell receptor beta chains from one sample, sequenced in a study of T-cell memory formation after mild COVID-19. TCRdb re-derived calls from the 5' RACE reads in MiXCR, one entry per CDR3 protein. This table has a few hundred thousand distinct CDR3 sequences, 15% to 20% appearing once. Sequencing input: PBMCs or a T cell subset sorted from them (not recorded which). Receptors were obtained from a man between 18 and 29 years old who had mild COVID-19 (a few samples of this study predate the infection). Cell type and time point are not known. Both conserved end residues are part of each CDR3. D genes are given only for firm matches. The size of a clone is reported for some rows only, either as once, few or many, or as a class for expanded clones.

>TRBV6-5|.|few|TRBJ2-5
CASSYSGWPFTQETQYF
TGTGCCAGCAGTTACTCGGGGTGGCCTTTTACTCAAGAGACCCAGTACTTC
>TRBV3-1|.|.|TRBJ1-4
CASSQTRQLFF
TGTGCCAGCAGCCAAACTCGGCAACTGTTTTTT
>TRBV7-9|.|.|TRBJ2-5
CASSNFSPETQYF
TGTGCCAGCAGCAATTTTTCACCGGAGACCCAGTACTTC
>TRBV2|TRBD1|.|TRBJ2-3
CASDSPGQAGDTQYF
TGTGCCAGCGACTCTCCGGGACAGGCAGGTGATACGCAGTATTTT
>TRBV3-1|.|few|TRBJ1-5
CASSLLSGEGQPQHF
TGTGCCAGCAGCCTCTTGTCGGGGGAAGGTCAGCCCCAGCATTTT
>TRBV5-1|.|.|TRBJ2-1
CASSLELNEQFF
TGCGCCAGCAGCTTGGAACTCAATGAGCAGTTCTTC
>TRBV10-3|TRBD1|.|TRBJ1-1
CAISERGQGGTEAFF
TGTGCCATCAGTGAGCGGGGACAGGGCGGCACTGAAGCTTTCTTT
>TRBV7-9|.|few|TRBJ1-2
CASSQEYGYTF
TGTGCCAGCAGCCAGGAATATGGCTACACCTTC
>TRBV24-1|.|.|TRBJ2-1
CATSGDKDEQFF
TGTGCCACCAGTGGGGACAAGGATGAGCAGTTCTTC
>TRBV4-1|.|.|TRBJ1-1
CASSQVSTEAFF
TGCGCCAGCAGCCAAGTATCCACTGAAGCTTTCTTT
>TRBV9|.|.|TRBJ1-6
CASSVDVRGENHF
TGTGCCAGCAGCGTAGACGTGAGGGGCGAAAACCACTTT
>TRBV30|.|many|TRBJ1-5
CAWSEDSNQPQHF
TGTGCCTGGAGTGAGGATAGCAATCAGCCCCAGCATTTT
>TRBV29-1|.|.|TRBJ2-2
CSVDRRYTGELFF
TGCAGCGTTGATAGGAGGTACACCGGGGAGCTGTTTTTT
>TRBV7-9|.|few|TRBJ2-2
CALGGGTGELFF
TGTGCCCTGGGGGGTGGCACCGGGGAGCTGTTTTTT
>TRBV29-1|.|few|TRBJ2-1
CSVGGGWSSYNEQFF
TGCAGCGTCGGAGGGGGCTGGAGCTCCTACAATGAGCAGTTCTTC
>TRBV10-3|.|.|TRBJ1-6
CAISETGNGSPLHF
TGTGCCATCAGTGAGACAGGGAACGGGTCACCCCTCCACTTT
>TRBV19|.|.|TRBJ1-1
CASNSGNTEAFF
TGTGCCAGTAATTCAGGGAACACTGAAGCTTTCTTT
>TRBV9|.|.|TRBJ2-3
CASSIGAGRDTDTQYF
TGTGCCAGCAGCATAGGGGCGGGACGGGACACAGATACGCAGTATTTT
>TRBV14|.|few|TRBJ1-2
CASSPDWGPDGYTF
TGTGCCAGCAGCCCTGACTGGGGCCCGGATGGCTACACCTTC
>TRBV5-1|.|few|TRBJ2-1
CASSLMGARLDEQFF
TGCGCCAGCAGCTTGATGGGGGCGCGATTGGATGAGCAGTTCTTC
>TRBV5-4|TRBD1|many|TRBJ1-2
CASSAGTGYGYTF
TGTGCCAGCAGCGCCGGGACAGGCTATGGCTACACCTTC
>TRBV7-2|TRBD2|many|TRBJ2-3
CASSQPGGVDTQYF
TGTGCCAGCAGTCAGCCGGGAGGGGTAGATACGCAGTATTTT
>TRBV6-2/TRBV6-3|.|.|TRBJ2-7
CASSYWRVGLAYEQYF
TGTGCCAGCAGTTACTGGCGGGTGGGCCTCGCCTACGAGCAGTACTTC
>TRBV6-1|.|few|TRBJ1-1
CASYTRVMNTEAFF
TGTGCCAGCTATACCAGGGTGATGAACACTGAAGCTTTCTTT
>TRBV15|TRBD1|few|TRBJ2-3
CATGLNRGHADTQYF
TGTGCCACGGGCCTTAACAGGGGGCACGCAGATACGCAGTATTTT
>TRBV20-1|.|.|TRBJ1-5
CSARPHNQPQHF
TGCAGTGCTAGACCTCACAATCAGCCCCAGCATTTT
>TRBV29-1|.|.|TRBJ2-2
CSVEEGNTGELFF
TGCAGCGTTGAAGAAGGAAACACCGGGGAGCTGTTTTTT
>TRBV11-2|.|few|TRBJ2-3
CASSFNWDKADTQYF
TGTGCCAGCAGCTTTAACTGGGATAAAGCAGATACGCAGTATTTT
>TRBV20-1|.|once|TRBJ1-2
CSARSSAARFYGYTF
TGCAGTGCTAGATCGTCGGCAGCCCGCTTCTATGGCTACACCTTC
>TRBV30|.|few|TRBJ2-7
CAWSVGPLGYEQYF
TGTGCCTGGAGTGTCGGGCCCTTAGGCTACGAGCAGTACTTC
>TRBV4-1|.|few|TRBJ1-2
CASSRLTGNYGYTF
TGCGCCAGCAGCCGACTCACAGGGAACTATGGCTACACCTTC
>TRBV30|.|.|TRBJ2-2
CAWSRLRSGELFF
TGTGCCTGGAGTAGGCTTAGGAGCGGGGAGCTGTTTTTT
>TRBV7-8|TRBD1|.|TRBJ2-7
CASSTRGQGFDEQYF
TGTGCCAGCAGCACCAGGGGACAGGGGTTTGACGAGCAGTACTTC